This entry concerns a single TCR beta chain. Its specificity is not known. With 3 bases removed from V and 1 base from J, the gap between germline ends came to 13 bases. The CDR3 length is 16 residues. CDR1 and CDR2 (germline): SNHLY, FYNNEI. The data are from a study of blood T cells in healthy people across ages. No fewer than 5 micrograms of total RNA were isolated from every sample. The authors ran a second PCR of about 7 to 12 cycles using a sample-barcoded 5' primer and a J-beta primer mix. From the 5' RACE reads, TCRdb called clonotypes with MiXCR, one entry per CDR3 protein. The top ten hold less than 20% of the sample, which has a few hundred thousand distinct CDR3 sequences, roughly 29% seen once. Study-level points and caveats: More naive CD4+ cells and higher diversity were found in long-lived than in aged donors.

The source material was blood. This TCR was recovered from a woman in her sixties or seventies in good health. The rearrangement links TRBV2 to TRBJ2-1; possibly TRBD1 or TRBD2 for D (5 bases each). CDR3 protein: CASSDMRGRSYNEQFF. CDR3 coding DNA: TGTGCCAGCAGTGATATGAGGGGACGGTCCTACAATGAGCAGTTCTTC.